This is a list of T cell receptor beta chains from one sample in a study of blood T cell repertoires in COVID-19. TCRdb's copy holds only in-frame clones and misses some; the assay was immunoSEQ multiplex PCR. Among about 30,000 clones listed, around 67% were seen once. The sequenced material came from peripheral blood. The source is a human donor in a cohort sampled during active COVID-19. Each CDR3 is given with its conserved first and last residue. The order of the fields is V gene, J gene, CDR3 protein.

>TRBV15|TRBJ2-7
CATSRDRNGYEQYF
>TRBV18|TRBJ2-7
CASSPGLAGTYEQYF
>TRBV5-1|TRBJ1-3
CASSLSLAGSGNTIYF
>TRBV4-3|TRBJ2-7
CASSDQVGGEQYF
>TRBV15|TRBJ1-6
CATSGGPNGSPLHF
>TRBV24-1|TRBJ2-1
CATSSGSSYNEQFF
>TRBV30|TRBJ1-5
CAWSGSMRKPQHF
>TRBV6-2/TRBV6-3|TRBJ2-5
CASSGSSGQETQYF
>TRBV7-9|TRBJ2-7
CASTLRGQGRGSYEQYF
>TRBV11-1|TRBJ1-2
CASSLGGSSGYTF
>TRBV19|TRBJ1-5
CASSIQGAVNQPQHF
>TRBV5-1|TRBJ1-1
CASSLGGQGNTEAFF
>TRBV2|TRBJ1-3
CASSQDRGWGNTIYF
>TRBV7-2|TRBJ2-7
CASSSHRGNEQYF
>TRBV27|TRBJ1-1
CASSLIRGEAFF
>TRBV4-2|TRBJ1-1
CASSRYPGGQGAEAFF
>TRBV11-3|TRBJ2-2
CASSLGQGTGELFF
>TRBV7-8|TRBJ1-1
CASSFNTGEAEAFF
>TRBV4-2|TRBJ2-7
CASSQGGGSHEQYF
>TRBV11-2|TRBJ2-1
CASSSGLAGEMRFF
>TRBV7-9|TRBJ2-1
CASSLAGGGAPNEQFF
>TRBV12-3/TRBV12-4|TRBJ2-7
CASSLFAGEQYF